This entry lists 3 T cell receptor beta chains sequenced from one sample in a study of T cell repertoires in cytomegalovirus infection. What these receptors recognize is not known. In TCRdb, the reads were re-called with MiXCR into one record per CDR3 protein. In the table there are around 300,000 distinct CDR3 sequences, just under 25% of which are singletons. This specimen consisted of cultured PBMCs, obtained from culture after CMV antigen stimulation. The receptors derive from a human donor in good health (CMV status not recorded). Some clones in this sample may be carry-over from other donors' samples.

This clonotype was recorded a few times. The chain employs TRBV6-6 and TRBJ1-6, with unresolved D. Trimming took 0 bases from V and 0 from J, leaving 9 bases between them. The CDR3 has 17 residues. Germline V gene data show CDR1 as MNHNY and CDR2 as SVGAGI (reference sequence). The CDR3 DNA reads TGTGCCAGCAGTTACTCGGGCAGGAGCTCCTATAATTCACCCCTCCACTTT. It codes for CASSYSGRSSYNSPLHF.

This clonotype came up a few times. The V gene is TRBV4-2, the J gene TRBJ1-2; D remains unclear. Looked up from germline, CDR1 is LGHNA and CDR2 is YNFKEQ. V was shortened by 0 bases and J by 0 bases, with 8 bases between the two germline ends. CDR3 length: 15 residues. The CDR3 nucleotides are TGTGCCAGCAGCCAAGACAGAGGGTCTAACTATGGCTACACCTTC. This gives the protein CASSQDRGSNYGYTF.

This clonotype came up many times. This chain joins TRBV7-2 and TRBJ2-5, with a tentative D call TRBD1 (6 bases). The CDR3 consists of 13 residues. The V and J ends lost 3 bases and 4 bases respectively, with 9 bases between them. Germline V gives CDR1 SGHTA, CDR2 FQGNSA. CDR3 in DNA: TGTGCCAGCAGCTTGGACAGTCGAGAGACCCAGTACTTC. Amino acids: CASSLDSRETQYF. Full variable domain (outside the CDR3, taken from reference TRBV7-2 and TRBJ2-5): GAGVSQSPSNKVTEKGKDVELRCDPISGHTALYWYRQSLGQGLEFLIYFQGNSAPDKSGLPSDRFSAERTGGSVSTLTIQRTQQEDSAVYLCASSLDSRETQYFGPGTRLLVL.